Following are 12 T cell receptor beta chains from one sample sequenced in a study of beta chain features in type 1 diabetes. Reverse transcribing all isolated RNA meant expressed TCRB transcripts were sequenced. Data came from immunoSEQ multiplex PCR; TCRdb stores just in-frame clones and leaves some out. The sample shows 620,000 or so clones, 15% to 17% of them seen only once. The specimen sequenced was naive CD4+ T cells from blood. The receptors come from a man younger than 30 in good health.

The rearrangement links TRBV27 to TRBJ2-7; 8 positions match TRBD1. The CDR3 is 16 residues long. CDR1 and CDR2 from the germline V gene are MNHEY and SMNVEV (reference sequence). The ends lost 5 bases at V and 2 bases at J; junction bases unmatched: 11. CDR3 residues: CASSRIGTGTTYEQYF. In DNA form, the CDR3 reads TGTGCCAGCAGTAGGATAGGGACAGGAACAACCTACGAGCAGTACTTC.

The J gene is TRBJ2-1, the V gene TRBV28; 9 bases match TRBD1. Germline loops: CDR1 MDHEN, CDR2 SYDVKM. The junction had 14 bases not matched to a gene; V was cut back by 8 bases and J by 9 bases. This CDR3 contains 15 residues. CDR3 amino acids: CASVHPGTGHSEQFF. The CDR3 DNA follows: TGTGCCAGCGTTCATCCCGGGACAGGGCATAGTGAGCAGTTCTTC.

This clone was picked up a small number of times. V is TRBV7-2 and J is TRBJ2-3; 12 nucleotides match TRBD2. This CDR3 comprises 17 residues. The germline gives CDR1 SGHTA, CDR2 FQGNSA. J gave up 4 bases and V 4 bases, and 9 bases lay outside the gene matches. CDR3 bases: TGTGCCAGCAGCTCCCTAGGACTAGCGGGGCTTGCAGATACGCAGTATTTT. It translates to CASSSLGLAGLADTQYF.

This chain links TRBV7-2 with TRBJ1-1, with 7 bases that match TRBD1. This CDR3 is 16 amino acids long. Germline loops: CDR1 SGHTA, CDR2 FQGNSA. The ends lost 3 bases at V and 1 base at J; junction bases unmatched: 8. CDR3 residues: CASSFPPGQRNTEAFF. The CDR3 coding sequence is TGTGCCAGCAGCTTTCCACCGGGACAGAGGAACACTGAAGCTTTCTTT.

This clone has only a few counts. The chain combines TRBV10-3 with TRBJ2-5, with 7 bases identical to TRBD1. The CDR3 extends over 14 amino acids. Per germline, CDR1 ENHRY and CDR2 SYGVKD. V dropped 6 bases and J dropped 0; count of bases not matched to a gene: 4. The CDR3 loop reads CAIRGTVNQETQYF. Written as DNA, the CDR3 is TGTGCCATCAGGGGGACAGTTAACCAAGAGACCCAGTACTTC.

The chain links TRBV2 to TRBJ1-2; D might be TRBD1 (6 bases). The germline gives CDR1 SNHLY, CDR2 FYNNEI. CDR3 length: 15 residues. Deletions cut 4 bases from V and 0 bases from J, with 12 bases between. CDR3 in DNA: TGTGCCAGCAGTGTGCTCAGGGGAACTAACTATGGCTACACCTTC. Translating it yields CASSVLRGTNYGYTF.

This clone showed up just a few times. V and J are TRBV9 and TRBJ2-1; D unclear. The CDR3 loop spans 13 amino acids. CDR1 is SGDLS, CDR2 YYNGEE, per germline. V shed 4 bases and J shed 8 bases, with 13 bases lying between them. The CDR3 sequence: CASSPGVKDEQFF. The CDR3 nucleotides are TGTGCCAGCAGCCCTGGGGTCAAAGATGAGCAGTTCTTC.

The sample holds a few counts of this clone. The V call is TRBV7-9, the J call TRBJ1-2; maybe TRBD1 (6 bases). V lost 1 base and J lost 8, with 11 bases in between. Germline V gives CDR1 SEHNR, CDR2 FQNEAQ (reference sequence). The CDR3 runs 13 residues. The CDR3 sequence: CASSLDPGTGYTF. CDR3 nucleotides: TGTGCCAGCAGCTTAGACCCCGGGACAGGCTACACCTTC.

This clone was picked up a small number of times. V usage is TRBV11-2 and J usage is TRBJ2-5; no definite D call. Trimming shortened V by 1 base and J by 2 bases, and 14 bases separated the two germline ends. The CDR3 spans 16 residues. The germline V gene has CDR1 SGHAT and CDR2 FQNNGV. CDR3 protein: CASSLVLSWGQETQYF. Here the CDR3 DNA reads TGTGCCAGCAGCTTAGTGTTATCGTGGGGTCAAGAGACCCAGTACTTC.

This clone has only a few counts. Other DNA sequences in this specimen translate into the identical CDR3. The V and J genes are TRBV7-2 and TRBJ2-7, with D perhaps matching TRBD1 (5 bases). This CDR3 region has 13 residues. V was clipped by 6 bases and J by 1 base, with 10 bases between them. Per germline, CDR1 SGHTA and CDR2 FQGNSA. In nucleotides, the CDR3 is TGTGCCAGCAGTTCAAAGGGGTCCTACGAGCAGTACTTC. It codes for CASSSKGSYEQYF.

This CDR3 reads CSVGRGTAAEAFF. The CDR3 DNA is TGCAGCGTGGGGAGGGGGACAGCGGCTGAAGCTTTCTTT. V usage is TRBV29-1 and J usage is TRBJ1-1; 7 nucleotides line up with TRBD1. Trimming cost V 6 bases and J 6 bases; bases outside gene matches: 10. This CDR3 has 13 amino acids. Germline CDR1 is SQVTM and CDR2 is ANQGSEA.

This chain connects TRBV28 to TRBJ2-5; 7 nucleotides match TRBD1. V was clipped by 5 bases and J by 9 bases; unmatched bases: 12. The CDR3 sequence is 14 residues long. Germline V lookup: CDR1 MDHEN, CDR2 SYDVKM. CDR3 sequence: CASSPRTGLLSQYF. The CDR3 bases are TGTGCCAGCAGTCCTAGGACAGGTCTCTTATCCCAGTACTTC.